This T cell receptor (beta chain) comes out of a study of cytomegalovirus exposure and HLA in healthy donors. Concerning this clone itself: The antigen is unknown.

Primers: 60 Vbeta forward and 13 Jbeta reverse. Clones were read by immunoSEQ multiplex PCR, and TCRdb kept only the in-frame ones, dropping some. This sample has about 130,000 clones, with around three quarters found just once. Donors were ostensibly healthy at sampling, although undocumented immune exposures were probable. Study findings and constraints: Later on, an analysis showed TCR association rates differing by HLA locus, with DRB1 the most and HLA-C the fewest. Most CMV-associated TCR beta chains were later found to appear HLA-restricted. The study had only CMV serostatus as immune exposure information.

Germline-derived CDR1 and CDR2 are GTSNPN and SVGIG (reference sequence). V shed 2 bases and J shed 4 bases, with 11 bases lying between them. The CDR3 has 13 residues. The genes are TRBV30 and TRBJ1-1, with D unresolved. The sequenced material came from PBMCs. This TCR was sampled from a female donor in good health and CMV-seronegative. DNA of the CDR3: TGTGCCTGGAGTACCCACAGCTTCACTGAAGCTTTCTTT. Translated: CAWSTHSFTEAFF.